Listed here is a single T cell receptor beta chain. The authors loaded roughly 200 ng DNA, 30,000 to 35,000 T cell genomes, into sorted-subset replicate PCRs. Only in-frame clones appear in the TCRdb table, and some are missing; sequencing was by immunoSEQ multiplex PCR. The repertoire holds about 600,000 clones, with approximately 97% as singletons. These data come from a study of shared clonotypes between healthy human individuals. The CDR3 contains 15 residues. Germline V CDR1 and CDR2: WNHNN, SYGVQD (reference sequence). J gave up 3 bases and V 10 bases, and 13 bases lay outside the gene matches. The chain links TRBV10-1 to TRBJ2-5; 8 bases line up with TRBD2. The sequenced sample consisted of naive CD4+ T cells sorted from blood. The subset here: CD45RA+ positively selected. This clonotype was sampled from a woman under 40 in good health. The CDR3 loop is CATSTRAAGEETQYF. The DNA of the CDR3 is TGCGCCACCTCAACCCGGGCAGCGGGAGAAGAGACCCAGTACTTC.